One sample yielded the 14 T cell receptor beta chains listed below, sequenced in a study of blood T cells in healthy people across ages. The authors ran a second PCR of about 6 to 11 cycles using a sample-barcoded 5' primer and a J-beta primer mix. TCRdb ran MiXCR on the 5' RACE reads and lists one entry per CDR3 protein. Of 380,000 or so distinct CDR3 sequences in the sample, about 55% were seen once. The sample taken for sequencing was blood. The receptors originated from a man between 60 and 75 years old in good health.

CDR3 sequence reads: CASSQVGAGVETQYF. CDR3 coding DNA: TGTGCCAGCAGCCAAGTGGGAGCGGGAGTGGAGACCCAGTACTTC. J is TRBJ2-5 and V is TRBV3-1; 8 nucleotides agree with TRBD2. The CDR3 is 15 amino acids. V shed 1 base, J shed 5 bases, and the junction held 6 bases outside the gene matches. Germline assignment: CDR1 LGHDT and CDR2 YNNKEL (reference sequence).

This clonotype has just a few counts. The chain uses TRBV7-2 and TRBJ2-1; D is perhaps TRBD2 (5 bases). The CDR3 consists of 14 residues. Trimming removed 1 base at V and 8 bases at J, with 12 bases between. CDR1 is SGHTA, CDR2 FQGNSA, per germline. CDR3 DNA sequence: TGTGCCAGCAGCTTAGTGTACGGGAAGGATGAGCAGTTCTTC. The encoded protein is CASSLVYGKDEQFF.

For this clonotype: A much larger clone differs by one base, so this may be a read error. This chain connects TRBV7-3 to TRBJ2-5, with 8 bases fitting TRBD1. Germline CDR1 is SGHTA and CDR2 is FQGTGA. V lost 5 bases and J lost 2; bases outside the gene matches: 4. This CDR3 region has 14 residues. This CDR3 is CASSPNRGQETQYF. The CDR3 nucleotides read TGTGCCAGCAGCCCCAACAGGGGGCAAGAGACCCAGTACTTC.

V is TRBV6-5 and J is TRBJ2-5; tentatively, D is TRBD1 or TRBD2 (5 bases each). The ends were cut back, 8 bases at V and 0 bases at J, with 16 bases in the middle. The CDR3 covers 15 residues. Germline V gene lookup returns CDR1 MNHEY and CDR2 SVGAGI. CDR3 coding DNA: TGTGCCAGCCACCCCGTCGAGGGGTACCAAGAGACCCAGTACTTC. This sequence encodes CASHPVEGYQETQYF.

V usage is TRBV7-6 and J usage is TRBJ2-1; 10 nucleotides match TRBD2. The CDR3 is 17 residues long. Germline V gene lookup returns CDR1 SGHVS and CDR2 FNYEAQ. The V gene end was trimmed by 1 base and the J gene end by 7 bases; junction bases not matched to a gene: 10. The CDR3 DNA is TGTGCCAGCAGCTTAGGCTTAGCAGCGGGGGGGCAGAATGAGCAGTTCTTC. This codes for CASSLGLAAGGQNEQFF.

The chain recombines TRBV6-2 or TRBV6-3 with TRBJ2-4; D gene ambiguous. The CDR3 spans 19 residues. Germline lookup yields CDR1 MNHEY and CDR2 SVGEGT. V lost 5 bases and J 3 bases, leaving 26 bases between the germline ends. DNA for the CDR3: TGTGCCAGCAGTCAAATCCCACGGGCTCCCGGTAGGGTCAAAAACATTCAGTACTTC. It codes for CASSQIPRAPGRVKNIQYF.

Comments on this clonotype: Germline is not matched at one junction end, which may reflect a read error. For the CDR3, the DNA is TGCGCCAGCAGCTTGGACGGATATAGCGATCAGCCCCAGCATTTT. Its translation is CASSLDGYSDQPQHF. The chain carries TRBV5-1 and TRBJ1-5; D not certain. The CDR3 has 15 amino acids. CDR1 is SGHRS, CDR2 YFSETQ, per germline.

In nucleotides, the CDR3 is TGTGCCAGCAGTCAGGGGGACAGGATAGGAACCCAGTACTTC. The encoded protein is CASSQGDRIGTQYF. The J gene is TRBJ2-5, the V gene TRBV6-5, with TRBD1 matching 8 bases. The CDR3 length is 14 residues. Germline trimming cut 5 bases from V and 8 bases from J; bases unmatched to any gene: 10. Germline CDR1 reads MNHEY; CDR2 reads SVGAGI.

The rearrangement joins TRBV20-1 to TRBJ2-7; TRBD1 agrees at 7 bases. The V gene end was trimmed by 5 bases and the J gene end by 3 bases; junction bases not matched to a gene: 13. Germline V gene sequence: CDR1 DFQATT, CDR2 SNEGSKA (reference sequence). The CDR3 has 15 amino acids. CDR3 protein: CSALLVGQIGYEQYF. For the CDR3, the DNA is TGCAGTGCTCTTCTTGTGGGACAGATAGGCTACGAGCAGTACTTC.

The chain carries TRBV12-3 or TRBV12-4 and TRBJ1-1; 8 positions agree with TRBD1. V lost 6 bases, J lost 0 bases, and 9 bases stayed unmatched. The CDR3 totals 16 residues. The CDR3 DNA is TGTGCCAGCAGCCCCGACAGGGGCCCCATGAACACTGAAGCTTTCTTT. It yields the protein CASSPDRGPMNTEAFF.

CDR3 nucleotides: TGTGCCAGCAACCTTGACAGGGGAAATGAGCAGTTCTTC. As protein: CASNLDRGNEQFF. This chain connects TRBV2 to TRBJ2-1; the match to TRBD1 covers 8 bases. Germline CDR1 SNHLY, CDR2 FYNNEI. J gave up 7 bases and V 7 bases, and 6 bases lay outside the gene matches. The CDR3 sequence is 13 residues long. The variable domain in full, completed from reference TRBV2 and TRBJ2-1, reads EPEVTQTPSHQVTQMGQEVILRCVPISNHLYFYWYRQILGQKVEFLVSFYNNEISEKSEIFDDQFSVERPDGSNFTLKIRSTKLEDSAMYFCASNLDRGNEQFFGPGTRLTVL.

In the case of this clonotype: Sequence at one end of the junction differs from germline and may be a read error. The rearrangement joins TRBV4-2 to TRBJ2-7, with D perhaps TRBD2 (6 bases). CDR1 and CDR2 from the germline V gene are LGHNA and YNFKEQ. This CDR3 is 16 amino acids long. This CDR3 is CASSHGTLARDYGQYF. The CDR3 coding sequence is TGTGCCAGCAGCCACGGAACCCTAGCGCGCGACTACGGGCAGTACTTC.

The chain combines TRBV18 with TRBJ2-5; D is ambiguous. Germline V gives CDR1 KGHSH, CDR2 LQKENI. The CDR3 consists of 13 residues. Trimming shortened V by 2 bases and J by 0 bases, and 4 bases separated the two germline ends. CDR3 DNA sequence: TGTGCCAGCTCACCAATGGACCAAGAGACCCAGTACTTC. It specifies CASSPMDQETQYF.

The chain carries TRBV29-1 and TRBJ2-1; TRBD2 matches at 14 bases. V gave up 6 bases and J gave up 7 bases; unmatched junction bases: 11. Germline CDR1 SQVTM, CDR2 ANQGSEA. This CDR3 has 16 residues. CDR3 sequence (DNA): TGCAGCGTGAGCCTTTTGGGACTAGCGGGAGAGAATGAGCAGTTCTTC. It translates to CSVSLLGLAGENEQFF.